The 7 T cell receptor beta chains in this list originate from one sample, sequenced in a study of low-dose radiotherapy and immunotherapy resistance in tumors. TRAV- and TRBV-specific primers primed first-strand cDNA, covering alpha and beta chains. TCRs were amplified for roughly 20 PCR cycles with a constant-region primer and V-primer adapter. Via MiXCR, TCRdb re-called the reads, giving one row per CDR3 protein. In the table there are approximately 100,000 distinct CDR3 sequences, less than 25% of which are singletons. This sample's time point: after trial treatment. Treatment noted: LDRT plus nivolumab, ipilimumab, low-dose cyclophosphamide and aspirin (RACIN trial). Sequencing used PBMCs, obtained after low-dose radiotherapy plus immunotherapy. These receptors all stem from a male donor with prostate cancer.

This clonotype occurred many times. The chain employs TRBV19 and TRBJ2-2; possible D gene TRBD1, 6 bases. V was clipped by 6 bases and J by 4 bases, with 21 bases between them. The germline CDR1 and CDR2 sequences are LNHDA and SQIVND (reference sequence). The CDR3 contains 17 residues. The CDR3 is CASRPARTDLVTGELFF. CDR3 in DNA: TGTGCCAGTAGACCGGCCCGGACAGACCTGGTCACCGGGGAGCTGTTTTTT.

This clonotype was seen many times. The chain has TRBV6-1 and TRBJ2-2; D call uncertain. The CDR3 is 15 amino acids. Looked up from germline, CDR1 is MNHNS and CDR2 is SASEGT. V lost 6 bases and J 0 bases, leaving 11 bases between the germline ends. The CDR3, as DNA: TGTGCCAGCAGGTCGTCCCCCGCGAACACCGGGGAGCTGTTTTTT. It translates to CASRSSPANTGELFF.

In its sample, this clonotype was seen many times. The chain carries TRBV4-2 and TRBJ2-1; 14 nucleotides align to TRBD2. Trimming cost V 1 base and J 4 bases; bases outside gene matches: 9. The CDR3 runs to 19 residues. CDR1 is LGHNA and CDR2 is YNFKEQ in the germline V gene. This chain's CDR3 is CASSQVSGLAGAVYNEQFF. The CDR3 DNA reads TGTGCCAGCAGCCAAGTCTCGGGACTAGCGGGGGCCGTATACAATGAGCAGTTCTTC.

This clonotype was recorded at least ten times. A junction boundary mismatches the germline segment, possibly from a read error. The gene calls are TRBV4-1 and TRBJ1-2, with D unclear. CDR1 MGHRA and CDR2 YSYEKL come from the germline V gene. The CDR3 totals 13 residues. The CDR3 nucleotides are TGTGCCAGCAGCCAAGATCTTATGGGTGGCTACACCTTC. Its translation is CASSQDLMGGYTF.

Comments on this clonotype: This likely stems from a read error, as it lies one base from a far larger clone. This sequence joins TRBV12-1 and TRBJ1-6. TRBV12-1 constitutes a pseudogene. The CDR3 consists of 14 residues. CDR3 loop: CVSSPTRGNSPLHF. The CDR3 nucleotides read TGTGTCAGCAGCCCGACTAGAGGCAATTCACCCCTCCACTTT.

This clonotype was recorded at least ten times. The chain uses TRBV30 and TRBJ1-5; maybe TRBD1 (5 bases). In germline, CDR1 is GTSNPN, CDR2 SVGIG (reference sequence). Trimming pared 6 bases from V and 6 bases from J, leaving 18 bases between. The CDR3 runs 14 residues. CDR3 coding DNA: TGTGCCTGTTCCCCGGGCCTGGGGGGTCAGCCCCAGCATTTT. This sequence encodes CACSPGLGGQPQHF.

This clonotype has ten or more counts. The chain is built from TRBV30 and TRBJ1-6, with D unresolved. Trimming took 6 bases from V and 7 from J, leaving 13 bases between them. The length of the CDR3 is 13 residues. Germline V gives CDR1 GTSNPN, CDR2 SVGIG (reference sequence). CDR3 in amino acids: CACSYGPNSPLHF. The CDR3 DNA follows: TGTGCCTGTTCCTACGGCCCAAATTCACCCCTCCACTTT.